This TCR beta chain was sequenced during a study of T-cell reconstitution after alpha-beta-depleted transplantation in children. Germline-derived CDR1 and CDR2 are SGHKS and YYEKEE (reference sequence). V was trimmed by 3 bases and J by 3 bases, leaving 9 bases between them. The CDR3 runs 14 residues. Unique molecular identifiers featured in how the TCRbeta library was prepared. TCRdb re-analysed the PCR reads in MiXCR, keeping a single row per CDR3 protein. The sample lists about 500,000 distinct CDR3 sequences, about 31% occurring once. Source: PBMCs from the stem cell graft donor, taken from the stem cell graft. This clonotype originated in a human donor who donated a stem cell graft to a child with aplastic anemia. The chain employs TRBV5-5 and TRBJ2-2, with D tentatively TRBD1 (6 bases). CDR3 protein: CASSSDRYTGELFF. As DNA, the CDR3 is TGTGCCAGCAGCTCGGACAGATACACCGGGGAGCTGTTTTTT.